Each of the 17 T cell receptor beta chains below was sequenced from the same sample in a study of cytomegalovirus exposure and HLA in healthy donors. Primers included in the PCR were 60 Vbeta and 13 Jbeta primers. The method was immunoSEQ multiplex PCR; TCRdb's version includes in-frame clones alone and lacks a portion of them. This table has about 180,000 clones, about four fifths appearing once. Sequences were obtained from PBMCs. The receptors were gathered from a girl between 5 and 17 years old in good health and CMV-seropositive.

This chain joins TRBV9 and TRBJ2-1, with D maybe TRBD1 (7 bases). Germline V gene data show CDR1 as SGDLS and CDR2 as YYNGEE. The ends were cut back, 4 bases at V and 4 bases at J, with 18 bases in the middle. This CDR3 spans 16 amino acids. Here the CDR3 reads CASSSTGTPIYNEQFF. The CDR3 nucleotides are TGTGCCAGCAGCTCGACAGGGACTCCCATTTACAATGAGCAGTTCTTC. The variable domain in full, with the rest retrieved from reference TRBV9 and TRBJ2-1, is DSGVTQTPKHLITATGQRVTLRCSPRSGDLSVYWYQQSLDQGLQFLIQYYNGEERAKGNILERFSAQQFPDLHSELNLSSLELGDSALYFCASSSTGTPIYNEQFFGPGTRLTVL.

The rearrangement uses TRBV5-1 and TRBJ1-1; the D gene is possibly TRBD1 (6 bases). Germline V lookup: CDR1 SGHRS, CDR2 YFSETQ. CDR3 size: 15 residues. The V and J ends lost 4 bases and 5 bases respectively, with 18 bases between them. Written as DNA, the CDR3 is TGCGCCAGCAGCCTCGGGGTAGGGAGGGGGACTGAAGCTTTCTTT. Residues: CASSLGVGRGTEAFF.

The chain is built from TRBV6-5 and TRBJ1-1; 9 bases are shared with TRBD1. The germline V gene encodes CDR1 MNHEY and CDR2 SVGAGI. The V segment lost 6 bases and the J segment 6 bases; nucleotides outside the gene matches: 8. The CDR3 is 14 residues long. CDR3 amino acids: CASRETGTGPEAFF. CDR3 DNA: TGTGCCAGCAGAGAGACCGGGACAGGGCCTGAAGCTTTCTTT.

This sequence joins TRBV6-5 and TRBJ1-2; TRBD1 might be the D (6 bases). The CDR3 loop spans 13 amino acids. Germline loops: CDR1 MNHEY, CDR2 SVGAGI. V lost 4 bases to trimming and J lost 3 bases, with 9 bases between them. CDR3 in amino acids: CASSSTGDYGYTF. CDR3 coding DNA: TGTGCCAGCAGTTCGACAGGCGACTATGGCTACACCTTC.

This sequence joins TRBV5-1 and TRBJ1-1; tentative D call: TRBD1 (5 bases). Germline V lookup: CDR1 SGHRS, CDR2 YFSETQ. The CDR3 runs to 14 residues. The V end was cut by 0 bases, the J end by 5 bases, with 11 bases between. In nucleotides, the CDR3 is TGCGCCAGCAGCTTGGTTTTGGGGGGGACTGAAGCTTTCTTT. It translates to CASSLVLGGTEAFF.

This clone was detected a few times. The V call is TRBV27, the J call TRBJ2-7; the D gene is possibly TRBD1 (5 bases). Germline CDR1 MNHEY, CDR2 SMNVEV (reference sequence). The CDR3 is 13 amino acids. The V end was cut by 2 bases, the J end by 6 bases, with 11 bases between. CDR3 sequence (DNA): TGTGCCAGCAGTTTAAAAGGGGATCGCGAGCAGTACTTC. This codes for CASSLKGDREQYF.

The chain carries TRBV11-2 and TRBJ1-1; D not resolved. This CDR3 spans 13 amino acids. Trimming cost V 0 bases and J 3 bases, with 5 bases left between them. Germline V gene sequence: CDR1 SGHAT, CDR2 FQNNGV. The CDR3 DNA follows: TGTGCCAGCAGCTTAGATCCTTACACTGAAGCTTTCTTT. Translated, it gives CASSLDPYTEAFF.

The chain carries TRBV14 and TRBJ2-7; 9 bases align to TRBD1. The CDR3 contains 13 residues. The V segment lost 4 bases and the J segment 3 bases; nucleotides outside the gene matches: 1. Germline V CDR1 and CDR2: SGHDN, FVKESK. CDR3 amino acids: CASSPGQGYEQYF. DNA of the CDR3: TGTGCCAGCAGCCCGGGACAGGGCTACGAGCAGTACTTC.

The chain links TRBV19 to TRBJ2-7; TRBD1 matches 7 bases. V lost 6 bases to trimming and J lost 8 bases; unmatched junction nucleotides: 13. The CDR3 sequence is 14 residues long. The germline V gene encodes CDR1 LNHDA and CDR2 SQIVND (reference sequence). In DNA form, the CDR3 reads TGTGCCAGTAGCCAAAGATCGGGACAGTGGAAGCAGTACTTC. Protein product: CASSQRSGQWKQYF.

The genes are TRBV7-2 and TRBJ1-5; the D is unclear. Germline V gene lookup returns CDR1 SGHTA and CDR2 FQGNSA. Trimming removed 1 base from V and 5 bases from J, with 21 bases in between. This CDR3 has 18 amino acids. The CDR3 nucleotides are TGTGCCAGCAGCTTAGGAGAGGCCTGGAGACCGATCGATCAGCCCCAGCATTTT. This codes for CASSLGEAWRPIDQPQHF.

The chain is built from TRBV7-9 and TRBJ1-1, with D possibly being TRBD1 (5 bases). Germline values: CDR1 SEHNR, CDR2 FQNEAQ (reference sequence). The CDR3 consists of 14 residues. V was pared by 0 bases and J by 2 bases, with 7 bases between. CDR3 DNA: TGTGCCAGCAGCTTAGCGGGGGGAAACACTGAAGCTTTCTTT. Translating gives CASSLAGGNTEAFF.

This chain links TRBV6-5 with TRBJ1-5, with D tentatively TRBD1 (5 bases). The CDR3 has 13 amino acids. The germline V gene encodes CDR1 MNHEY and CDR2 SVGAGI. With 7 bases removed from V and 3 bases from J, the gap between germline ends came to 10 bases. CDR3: CASTRDANQPQHF. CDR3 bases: TGTGCCAGCACCAGGGATGCCAATCAGCCCCAGCATTTT.

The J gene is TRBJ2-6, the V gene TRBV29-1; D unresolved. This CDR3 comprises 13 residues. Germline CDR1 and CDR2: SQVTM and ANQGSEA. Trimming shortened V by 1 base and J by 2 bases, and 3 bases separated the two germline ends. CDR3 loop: CSVEVTGANVLTF. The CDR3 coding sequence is TGCAGCGTTGAAGTAACTGGGGCCAACGTCCTGACTTTC.

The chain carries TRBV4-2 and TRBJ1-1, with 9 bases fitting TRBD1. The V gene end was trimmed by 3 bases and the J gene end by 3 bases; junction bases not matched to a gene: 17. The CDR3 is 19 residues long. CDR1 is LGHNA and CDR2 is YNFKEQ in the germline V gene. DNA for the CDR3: TGTGCCAGCAGCCATCCTAAACAGGGGGCTTACCGAGAGTACACTGAAGCTTTCTTT. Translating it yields CASSHPKQGAYREYTEAFF.

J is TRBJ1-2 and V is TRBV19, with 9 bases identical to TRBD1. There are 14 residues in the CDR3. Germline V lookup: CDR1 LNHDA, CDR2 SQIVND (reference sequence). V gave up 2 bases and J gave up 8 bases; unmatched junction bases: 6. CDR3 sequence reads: CASSIIWDRAGYTF. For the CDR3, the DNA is TGTGCCAGTAGTATAATTTGGGACAGGGCGGGCTACACCTTC.

The CDR3 nucleotides read TGTGCCAGCAGAGGGACAGGCTATGGCTACACCTTC. Translation: CASRGTGYGYTF. The rearrangement joins TRBV7-9 to TRBJ1-2; 8 bases line up with TRBD1. J was trimmed by 4 bases and V by 6 bases; bases with no gene match: 1. The germline V gene encodes CDR1 SEHNR and CDR2 FQNEAQ (reference sequence). This CDR3 is 12 amino acids long.

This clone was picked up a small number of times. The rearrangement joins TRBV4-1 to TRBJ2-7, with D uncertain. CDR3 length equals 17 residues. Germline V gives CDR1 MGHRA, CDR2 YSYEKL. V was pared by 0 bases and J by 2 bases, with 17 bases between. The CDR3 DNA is TGCGCCAGCAGCCAAGATTCCTTGGCAGTACCGACCTACGAGCAGTACTTC. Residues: CASSQDSLAVPTYEQYF.